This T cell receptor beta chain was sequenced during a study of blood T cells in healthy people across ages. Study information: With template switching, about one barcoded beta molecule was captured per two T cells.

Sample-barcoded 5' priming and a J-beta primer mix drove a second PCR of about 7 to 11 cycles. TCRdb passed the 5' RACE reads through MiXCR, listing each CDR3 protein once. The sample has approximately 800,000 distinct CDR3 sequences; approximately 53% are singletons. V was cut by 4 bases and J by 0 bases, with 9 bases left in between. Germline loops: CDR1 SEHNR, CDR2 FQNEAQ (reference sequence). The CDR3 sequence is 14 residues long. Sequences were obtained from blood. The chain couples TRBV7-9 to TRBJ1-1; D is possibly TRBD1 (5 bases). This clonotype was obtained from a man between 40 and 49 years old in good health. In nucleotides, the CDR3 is TGTGCCAGCAGCTCGGGACCCATGAACACTGAAGCTTTCTTT. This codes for CASSSGPMNTEAFF.